A single sample is the source of the 26 T cell receptor beta chains below, sequenced in a study of graft-versus-host responses after intestinal transplantation. Measured with immunoSEQ multiplex PCR; TCRdb has only the in-frame clones, and not every one. The sample lists fewer than 95,000 clones; about 94% were seen once. These receptors' targets are unknown. Sequenced material: unstimulated CD4+ T cells sorted from spleen or lymph node cells, taken before transplant. Every receptor here comes from a human donor who was the organ donor for an intestinal transplant.

This rearrangement joins TRBV5-1 to TRBJ2-7; D remains unclear. This CDR3 is 15 amino acids long. Trimming took off 0 bases at V and 0 bases at J, with 10 bases between the two ends. Germline V gene sequence: CDR1 SGHRS, CDR2 YFSETQ. CDR3 amino acids: CASSLGWASSYEQYF. DNA of the CDR3: TGCGCCAGCAGCTTGGGGTGGGCGAGCTCCTACGAGCAGTACTTC.

This clone was observed a single time. The chain carries TRBV7-2 and TRBJ1-4; 8 bases line up with TRBD1. The CDR3 sequence is 16 residues long. V shed 5 bases and J 4 bases; nucleotides not matched to a gene: 9. Germline CDR1 reads SGHTA; CDR2 reads FQGNSA. The CDR3 DNA follows: TGTGCCAGCAGCCGAAGCGGACAGGGCGATAATGAAAAACTGTTTTTT. Amino acids: CASSRSGQGDNEKLFF.

The chain uses TRBV5-6 and TRBJ1-2; 7 bases align to TRBD1. CDR3 length: 13 residues. V trimming: 7 bases; J trimming: 4 bases; junction bases outside the gene matches: 7. Germline V gene lookup returns CDR1 SGHDT and CDR2 YYEEEE. Written as DNA, the CDR3 is TGTGCCAGCTCCCCGGACAGGCTCTATGGCTACACCTTC. It is translated as CASSPDRLYGYTF.

This clone was counted once. V usage is TRBV25-1 and J usage is TRBJ1-2; D remains unclear. This CDR3 region has 12 residues. Trimming took off 4 bases at V and 8 bases at J, with 11 bases between the two ends. In germline, CDR1 is MGHDK, CDR2 SYGVNS. CDR3 in amino acids: CASSAEAGGYTF. DNA for the CDR3: TGTGCCAGCAGTGCTGAGGCGGGCGGCTACACCTTC.

The V and J genes are TRBV6-5 and TRBJ1-6; D is unclear. Germline V gene data show CDR1 as MNHEY and CDR2 as SVGAGI. The CDR3 is 14 amino acids. V lost 8 bases and J lost 10, with 18 bases in between. Here the CDR3 reads CASSSYEGNSPLHF. DNA for the CDR3: TGTGCCAGCTCAAGTTACGAGGGAAACTCACCCCTCCACTTT.

The chain uses TRBV6-5 and TRBJ2-3; the D is unclear. This CDR3 is built from 15 residues. V was cut by 6 bases and J by 1 base, with 14 bases left in between. Germline values: CDR1 MNHEY, CDR2 SVGAGI. As DNA, the CDR3 is TGTGCCAGCAGCCTATCTGAATTGGGCACAGATACGCAGTATTTT. Its translation is CASSLSELGTDTQYF.

The chain uses TRBV6-5 and TRBJ1-4; 10 positions agree with TRBD1. The ends lost 3 bases at V and 8 bases at J; junction bases unmatched: 6. CDR3 length equals 15 residues. Germline V CDR1 and CDR2: MNHEY, SVGAGI. CDR3 sequence reads: CASSYAGTGVEKLFF. DNA of the CDR3: TGTGCCAGCAGTTATGCCGGGACAGGGGTCGAAAAACTGTTTTTT.

The chain uses TRBV29-1 and TRBJ1-4, with TRBD1 matching over 8 bases. CDR1 is SQVTM, CDR2 ANQGSEA, per germline. CDR3 length: 13 residues. Losses at the gene ends were 7 bases for V and 5 bases for J; bases not matched to a gene: 6. Here the CDR3 DNA reads TGCAGCGGAATGGACAGGGTAAATGAAAAACTGTTTTTT. It yields the protein CSGMDRVNEKLFF. The full variable domain, with the rest looked up from reference TRBV29-1 and TRBJ1-4, is SAVISQKPSRDICQRGTSLTIQCQVDSQVTMMFWYRQQPGQSLTLIATANQGSEATYESGFVIDKFPISRPNLTFSTLTVSNMSPEDSSIYLCSGMDRVNEKLFFGSGTQLSVL.

The chain is built from TRBV7-9 and TRBJ2-7; D is ambiguous. The length of the CDR3 is 15 residues. The V end lost 5 bases, the J end lost 3 bases, and 17 bases lay between the germline ends. The germline CDR1 and CDR2 sequences are SEHNR and FQNEAQ (reference sequence). The CDR3 DNA reads TGTGCCAGCAGCCCGACGGTGGGGAAGGGCTACGAGCAGTACTTC. This encodes CASSPTVGKGYEQYF.

The genes are TRBV7-2 and TRBJ2-3; tentatively, D is TRBD1 (5 bases). Germline-derived CDR1 and CDR2 are SGHTA and FQGNSA. This CDR3 contains 14 residues. V lost 1 base and J 2 bases, leaving 7 bases between the germline ends. In nucleotides, the CDR3 is TGTGCCAGCAGCTTAGGGGGCCACACAGATACGCAGTATTTT. As protein: CASSLGGHTDTQYF.

This chain connects TRBV10-1 to TRBJ1-1, with TRBD1 matching 8 bases. Germline CDR1 reads WNHNN; CDR2 reads SYGVQD (reference sequence). With V trimmed by 4 bases and J by 0 bases, 7 bases remained unmatched. The CDR3 length is 16 residues. This CDR3 is CASSVKTGEMNTEAFF. Written as DNA, the CDR3 is TGCGCCAGCAGTGTAAAGACAGGGGAAATGAACACTGAAGCTTTCTTT.

This rearrangement joins TRBV6-6 to TRBJ1-2, with D possibly TRBD1 on 6 matching bases. CDR1 is MNHNY, CDR2 SVGAGI, per germline (reference sequence). V dropped 2 bases and J dropped 8 bases, with 9 bases sitting between them. This CDR3 has 12 residues. The CDR3, as DNA: TGTGCCAGCAGTTACAGTCAGGGGGGCTACACCTTC. Translation: CASSYSQGGYTF.

The chain has TRBV6-5 and TRBJ1-6; D is uncertain. The CDR3 spans 14 residues. V was pared by 6 bases and J by 3 bases, with 9 bases between. Germline V gives CDR1 MNHEY, CDR2 SVGAGI. CDR3 DNA sequence: TGTGCCAGCAGGAAGGACGACTATAATTCACCCCTCCACTTT. It encodes CASRKDDYNSPLHF.

The rearrangement links TRBV11-2 to TRBJ1-6, with 9 bases fitting TRBD1. CDR1 is SGHAT, CDR2 FQNNGV, per germline. Losses at the gene ends were 0 bases for V and 10 bases for J; bases not matched to a gene: 7. This CDR3 is built from 16 residues. The CDR3 loop is CASSLDMGQGKSPLHF. DNA of the CDR3: TGTGCCAGCAGCTTAGATATGGGACAGGGTAAATCACCCCTCCACTTT. The complete variable domain, with remaining parts taken from reference TRBV11-2 and TRBJ1-6, reads EAGVAQSPRYKIIEKRQSVAFWCNPISGHATLYWYQQILGQGPKLLIQFQNNGVVDDSQLPKDRFSAERLKGVDSTLKIQPAKLEDSAVYLCASSLDMGQGKSPLHFGNGTRLTVT.

V is TRBV27 and J is TRBJ2-5; D not resolved. CDR1 MNHEY and CDR2 SMNVEV come from the germline V gene (reference sequence). This CDR3 contains 16 residues. V was trimmed by 3 bases and J by 5 bases, leaving 19 bases between them. The CDR3 DNA is TGTGCCAGCAGTTTCCGCCATGGTGTTAGTTGGGAGACCCAGTACTTC. It encodes CASSFRHGVSWETQYF.

The CDR3 sequence: CASSQGTGPEAFF. The DNA of the CDR3 is TGTGCCAGCAGCCAAGGGACGGGCCCTGAAGCTTTCTTT. The V and J genes are TRBV7-9 and TRBJ1-1; D is possibly TRBD1 (5 bases). The germline V gene has CDR1 SEHNR and CDR2 FQNEAQ (reference sequence). V was shortened by 5 bases and J by 6 bases, with 13 bases between the two germline ends. This CDR3 region has 13 residues. Combining the CDR3 with reference TRBV7-9 and TRBJ1-1 gives the whole variable domain DTGVSQNPRHKITKRGQNVTFRCDPISEHNRLYWYRQTLGQGPEFLTYFQNEAQLEKSRLLSDRFSAERPKGSFSTLEIQRTEQGDSAMYLCASSQGTGPEAFFGQGTRLTVV.

V usage is TRBV7-2 and J usage is TRBJ2-7; the match to TRBD1 covers 8 bases. This CDR3 is 17 amino acids long. CDR1 and CDR2 (germline): SGHTA, FQGNSA. V lost 0 bases to trimming and J lost 2 bases; unmatched junction nucleotides: 9. In DNA, the CDR3 is TGTGCCAGCAGCTTAGCGATCGGACAGGGCCCAGCCTACGAGCAGTACTTC. This codes for CASSLAIGQGPAYEQYF.

Regarding this clone: The same CDR3 also results from other DNA sequences found in this sample. The chain carries TRBV9 and TRBJ1-3, with D unclear. Germline V gene sequence: CDR1 SGDLS, CDR2 YYNGEE. The CDR3 has 13 amino acids. Trimming cost V 2 bases and J 0 bases, with 3 bases left between them. The CDR3 reads CASSVLSGNTIYF. CDR3 sequence (DNA): TGTGCCAGCAGCGTCCTCTCTGGAAACACCATATATTTT. The full variable domain, with the rest looked up from reference TRBV9 and TRBJ1-3, is DSGVTQTPKHLITATGQRVTLRCSPRSGDLSVYWYQQSLDQGLQFLIQYYNGEERAKGNILERFSAQQFPDLHSELNLSSLELGDSALYFCASSVLSGNTIYFGEGSWLTVV.

The chain has TRBV21-1 and TRBJ1-5. TRBV21-1 is noted as a pseudogene. This CDR3 region has 15 residues. In nucleotides, the CDR3 is TGTGCCAGCAGCAAAGCTGTTAAAGGGTATCAGCCCCAGCATTTT. This codes for CASSKAVKGYQPQHF.

The chain carries TRBV5-1 and TRBJ2-3; D uncertain. Trimming removed 0 bases at V and 2 bases at J, with 10 bases between. The germline CDR1 and CDR2 sequences are SGHRS and YFSETQ. This CDR3 contains 15 residues. The CDR3 region is CASSLAHPNTDTQYF. CDR3 nucleotides: TGCGCCAGCAGCTTGGCCCATCCCAACACAGATACGCAGTATTTT.

This chain uses TRBV6-6 with TRBJ1-3; D call uncertain. The CDR3 spans 14 residues. Germline assignment: CDR1 MNHNY and CDR2 SVGAGI (reference sequence). Trimming pared 7 bases from V and 0 bases from J, leaving 10 bases between. CDR3 in amino acids: CASTLTASGNTIYF. CDR3 in DNA: TGTGCCAGCACCCTGACGGCCTCTGGAAACACCATATATTTT.

V and J are TRBV28 and TRBJ1-1, with no clear D. This CDR3 region has 14 residues. The germline V gene has CDR1 MDHEN and CDR2 SYDVKM. V was clipped by 2 bases and J by 1 base, with 8 bases between them. CDR3 coding DNA: TGTGCCAGCAGTTTAAGTCCGCCGAACACTGAAGCTTTCTTT. Translated: CASSLSPPNTEAFF.

The chain links TRBV4-3 to TRBJ1-1; D gene unclear. V was clipped by 1 base and J by 0 bases, with 15 bases between them. Germline loops: CDR1 LGHNA, CDR2 YSLEER. CDR3 length equals 17 residues. CDR3 sequence reads: CASSQGNRPLMNTEAFF. The CDR3 DNA reads as TGCGCCAGCAGCCAAGGGAACCGACCACTCATGAACACTGAAGCTTTCTTT.

In its sample, this clone was seen once. The chain uses TRBV7-2 and TRBJ2-3; 9 positions agree with TRBD2. J gave up 1 base and V 1 base, and 0 bases lay outside the gene matches. Germline lookup yields CDR1 SGHTA and CDR2 FQGNSA. CDR3 length: 15 residues. The chain's CDR3 is CASSLGGGGTDTQYF. The CDR3 DNA reads TGTGCCAGCAGCTTAGGCGGGGGGGGCACAGATACGCAGTATTTT.

Comments on this clone: A junction end diverges from the germline sequence, so it may reflect a read error. This chain uses TRBV7-8 with TRBJ1-2; D gene unclear. Germline CDR1 SGHVS, CDR2 FQNEAQ. The CDR3 consists of 14 residues. CDR3 sequence: CASSDSLRVHGHTF. DNA for the CDR3: TGTGCCAGCAGCGACTCTCTTCGGGTACATGGCCACACCTTC.

This clone occurred once. This rearrangement joins TRBV28 to TRBJ1-5, with D tentatively TRBD1 (5 bases). This CDR3 is built from 17 residues. Looked up from germline, CDR1 is MDHEN and CDR2 is SYDVKM. V lost 8 bases, J lost 1 base, and 21 bases lay in between. This CDR3 reads CASCQHRGGISNQPQHF. Written as DNA, the CDR3 is TGTGCCAGCTGCCAGCATCGGGGCGGAATAAGCAATCAGCCCCAGCATTTT.